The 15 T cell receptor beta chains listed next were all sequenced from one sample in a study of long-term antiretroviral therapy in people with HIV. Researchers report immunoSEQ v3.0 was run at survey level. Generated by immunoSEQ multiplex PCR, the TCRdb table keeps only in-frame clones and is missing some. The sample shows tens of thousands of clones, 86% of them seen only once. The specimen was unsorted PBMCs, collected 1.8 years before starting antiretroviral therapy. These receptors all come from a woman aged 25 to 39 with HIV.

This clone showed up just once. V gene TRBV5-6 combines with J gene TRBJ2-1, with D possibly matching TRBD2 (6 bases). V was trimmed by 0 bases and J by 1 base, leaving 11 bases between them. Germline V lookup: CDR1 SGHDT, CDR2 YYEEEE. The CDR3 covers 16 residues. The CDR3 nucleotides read TGTGCCAGCAGCTTGGCCGGGGGATATTCCTACAATGAGCAGTTCTTC. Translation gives CASSLAGGYSYNEQFF.

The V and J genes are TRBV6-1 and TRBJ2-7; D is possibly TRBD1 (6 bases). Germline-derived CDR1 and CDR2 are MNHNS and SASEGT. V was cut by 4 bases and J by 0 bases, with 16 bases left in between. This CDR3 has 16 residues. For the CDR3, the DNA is TGTGCCAGCAGTGGTCACAGGGTAGGGGCCTCCTACGAGCAGTACTTC. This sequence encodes CASSGHRVGASYEQYF.

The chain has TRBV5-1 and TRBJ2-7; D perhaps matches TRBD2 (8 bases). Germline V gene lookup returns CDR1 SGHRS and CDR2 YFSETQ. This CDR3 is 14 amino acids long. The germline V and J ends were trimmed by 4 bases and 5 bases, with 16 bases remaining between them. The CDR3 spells CASSAGGGTDEQYV. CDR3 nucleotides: TGCGCCAGCAGCGCCGGGGGGGGGACAGACGAGCAGTACGTC.

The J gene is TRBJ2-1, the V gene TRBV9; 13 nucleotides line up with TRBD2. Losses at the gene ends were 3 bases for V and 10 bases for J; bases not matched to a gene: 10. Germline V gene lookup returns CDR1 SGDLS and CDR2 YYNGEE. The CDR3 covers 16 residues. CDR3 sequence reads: CASSESLAGGPGEQFF. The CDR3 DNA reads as TGTGCCAGCAGCGAATCACTAGCGGGGGGGCCGGGGGAGCAGTTCTTC.

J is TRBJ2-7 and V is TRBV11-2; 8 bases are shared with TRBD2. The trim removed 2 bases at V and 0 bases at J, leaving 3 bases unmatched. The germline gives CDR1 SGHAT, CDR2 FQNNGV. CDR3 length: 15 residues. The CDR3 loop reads CASSLQRGPSYEQYF. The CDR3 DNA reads TGTGCCAGCAGCTTACAGCGGGGGCCCTCCTACGAGCAGTACTTC.

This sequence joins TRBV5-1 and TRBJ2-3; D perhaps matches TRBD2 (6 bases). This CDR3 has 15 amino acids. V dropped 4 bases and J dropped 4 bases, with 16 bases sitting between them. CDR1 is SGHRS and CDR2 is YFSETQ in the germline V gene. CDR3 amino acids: CASSRQTGLSDTQYF. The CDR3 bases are TGCGCCAGCAGCCGCCAAACGGGACTTTCAGATACGCAGTATTTT. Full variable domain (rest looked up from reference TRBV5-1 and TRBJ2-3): KAGVTQTPRYLIKTRGQQVTLSCSPISGHRSVSWYQQTPGQGLQFLFEYFSETQRNKGNFPGRFSGRQFSNSRSEMNVSTLELGDSALYLCASSRQTGLSDTQYFGPGTRLTVL.

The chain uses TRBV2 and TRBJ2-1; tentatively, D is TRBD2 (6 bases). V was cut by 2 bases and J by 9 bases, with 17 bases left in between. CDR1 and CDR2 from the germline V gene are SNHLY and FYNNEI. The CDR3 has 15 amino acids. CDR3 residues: CASSEIPGLGAEQFF. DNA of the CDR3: TGTGCCAGCAGTGAAATCCCGGGACTTGGCGCTGAGCAGTTCTTC.

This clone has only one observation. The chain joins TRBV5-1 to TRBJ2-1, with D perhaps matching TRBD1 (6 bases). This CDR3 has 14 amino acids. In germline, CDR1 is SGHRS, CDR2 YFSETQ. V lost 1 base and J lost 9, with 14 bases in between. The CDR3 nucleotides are TGCGCCAGCAGCTTGCCTTACAGGGAGAGTGAGCAGTTCTTC. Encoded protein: CASSLPYRESEQFF.

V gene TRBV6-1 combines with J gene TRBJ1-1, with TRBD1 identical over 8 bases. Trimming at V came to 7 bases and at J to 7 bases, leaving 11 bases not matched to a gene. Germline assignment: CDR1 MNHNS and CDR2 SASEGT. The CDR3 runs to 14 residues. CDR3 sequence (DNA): TGTGCCAGCAATCTATTGGGGACAGGCCATGAAGCTTTCTTT. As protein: CASNLLGTGHEAFF.

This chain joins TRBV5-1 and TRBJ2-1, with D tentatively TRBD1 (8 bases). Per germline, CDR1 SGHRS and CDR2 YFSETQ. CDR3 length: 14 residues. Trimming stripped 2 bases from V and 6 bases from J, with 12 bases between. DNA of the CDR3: TGCGCCAGCAGCTTCACAGGGGGGGGCAATGAGCAGTTCTTC. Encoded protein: CASSFTGGGNEQFF.

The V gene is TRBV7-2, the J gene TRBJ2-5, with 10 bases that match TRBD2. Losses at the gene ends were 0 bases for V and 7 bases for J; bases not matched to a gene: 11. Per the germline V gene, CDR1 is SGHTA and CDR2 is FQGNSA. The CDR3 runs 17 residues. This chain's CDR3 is CASSLAPSGGSQGTQYF. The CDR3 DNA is TGTGCCAGCAGCTTAGCCCCTAGCGGGGGCAGTCAGGGGACCCAGTACTTC.

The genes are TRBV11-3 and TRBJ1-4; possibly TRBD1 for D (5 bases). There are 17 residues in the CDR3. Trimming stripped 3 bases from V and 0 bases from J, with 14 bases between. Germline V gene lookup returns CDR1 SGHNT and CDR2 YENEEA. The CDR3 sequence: CASSFPGTVATNEKLFF. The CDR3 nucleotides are TGTGCCAGCAGCTTTCCCGGGACTGTCGCAACTAATGAAAAACTGTTTTTT.

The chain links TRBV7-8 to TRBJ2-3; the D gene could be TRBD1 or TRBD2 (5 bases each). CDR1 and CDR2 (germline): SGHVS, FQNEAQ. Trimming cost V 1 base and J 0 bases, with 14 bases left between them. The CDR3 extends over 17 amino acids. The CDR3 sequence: CASSLEWLGVSTDTQYF. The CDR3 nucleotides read TGTGCCAGCAGCTTAGAGTGGTTGGGGGTAAGCACAGATACGCAGTATTTT. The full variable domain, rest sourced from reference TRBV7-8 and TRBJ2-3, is GAGVSQSPRYKVAKRGQDVALRCDPISGHVSLFWYQQALGQGPEFLTYFQNEAQLDKSGLPSDRFFAERPEGSVSTLKIQRTQQEDSAVYLCASSLEWLGVSTDTQYFGPGTRLTVL.

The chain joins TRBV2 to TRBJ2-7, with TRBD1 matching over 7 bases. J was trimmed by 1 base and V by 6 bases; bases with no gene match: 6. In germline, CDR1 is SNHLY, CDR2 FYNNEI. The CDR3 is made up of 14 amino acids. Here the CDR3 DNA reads TGTGCCAGCAGCGAGGGACAGCTATCCTACGAGCAGTACTTC. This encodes CASSEGQLSYEQYF. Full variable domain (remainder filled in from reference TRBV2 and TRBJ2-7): EPEVTQTPSHQVTQMGQEVILRCVPISNHLYFYWYRQILGQKVEFLVSFYNNEISEKSEIFDDQFSVERPDGSNFTLKIRSTKLEDSAMYFCASSEGQLSYEQYFGPGTRLTVT.

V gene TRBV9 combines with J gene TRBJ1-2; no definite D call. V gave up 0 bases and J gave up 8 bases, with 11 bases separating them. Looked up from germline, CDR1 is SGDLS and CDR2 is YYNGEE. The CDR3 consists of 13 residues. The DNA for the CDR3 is TGTGCCAGCAGCGTAGTTGAGGAAGGGGGCTACACCTTC. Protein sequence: CASSVVEEGGYTF. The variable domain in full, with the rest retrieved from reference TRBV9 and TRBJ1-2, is DSGVTQTPKHLITATGQRVTLRCSPRSGDLSVYWYQQSLDQGLQFLIQYYNGEERAKGNILERFSAQQFPDLHSELNLSSLELGDSALYFCASSVVEEGGYTFGSGTRLTVV.